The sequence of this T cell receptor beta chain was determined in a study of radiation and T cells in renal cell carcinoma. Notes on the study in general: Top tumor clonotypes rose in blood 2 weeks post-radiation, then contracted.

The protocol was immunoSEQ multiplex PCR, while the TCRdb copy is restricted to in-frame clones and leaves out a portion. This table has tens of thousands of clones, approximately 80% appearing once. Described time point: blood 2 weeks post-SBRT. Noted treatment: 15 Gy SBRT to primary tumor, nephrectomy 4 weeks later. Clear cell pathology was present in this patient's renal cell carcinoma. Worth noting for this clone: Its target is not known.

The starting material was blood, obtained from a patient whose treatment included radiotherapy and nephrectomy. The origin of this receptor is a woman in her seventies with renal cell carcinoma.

The CDR3 region has the DNA TGTGCCAGCAGCGTAGGAACGGGGGATAGCACAGATACGCAGTATTTT. It translates to CASSVGTGDSTDTQYF. The V call is TRBV9, the J call TRBJ2-3; D is possibly TRBD2 (6 bases). V shed 0 bases and J shed 0 bases, with 11 bases lying between them. The CDR3 is 16 residues long. The V gene's germline CDR1 is SGDLS and CDR2 YYNGEE.